The clone carrying this TCR beta chain was counted only a few times. This clone may be a read error of a much larger clone one base away. This record belongs to a study of blood T cells in healthy people across ages. CDR3 size: 12 residues. From germline, CDR1 is SGHAT and CDR2 FQNNGV. A sample-barcoded 5' primer and a J-beta primer mix were used in a second PCR of about 7 to 12 cycles. MiXCR, run by TCRdb on the 5' RACE reads, gives a single entry per CDR3 protein. The sample holds around 1,000,000 distinct CDR3 sequences, approximately 26% seen once. In addition, the sample was reused for a study of T cells of mothers and their children. From that paper: Donors comprised three healthy Caucasian mothers plus their six children. Persistent microchimeric T cell clones were sought, and none were detected.

The sample was blood. This rearrangement joins TRBV11-2 to TRBJ2-5; D is ambiguous. The end of the DNA aligns better with TRBJ2-7, so the J call may be wrong. The TCR was taken from a girl aged 2 to 9 in good health. Here the CDR3 reads CASSFYSYEQYF. The CDR3 DNA reads as TGTGCCAGCAGCTTCTACTCCTACGAGCAGTACTTC.